These T cell receptor beta chains were read from a single sample in a study of blood T cell repertoires in COVID-19. The table came from immunoSEQ multiplex PCR; TCRdb's copy has only in-frame clones and leaves some out. In the table there are 90,000 to 140,000 clones, 81% of which are singletons. Sequenced sample: peripheral blood. Receptor source: a woman aged 70-85 years with acute or convalescent COVID-19. Both conserved end residues are part of each CDR3. Each record gives: V gene, clone size, D gene, J gene, CDR3 DNA, CDR3 protein. A D gene is named only where the DNA matches it firmly. For some rows the clone size is stated as once, few or many, or as a class when expanded; others skip it.

TRBV28	-	-	TRBJ1-4	TGTGCCAGCAGTTTCATCGGGAATTGGGAAAAACTGTTTTTT	CASSFIGNWEKLFF
TRBV9	once	TRBD1	TRBJ2-3	TGTGCCAGCAGCCGGACAGGGGCGAACACAGATACGCAGTATTTT	CASSRTGANTDTQYF
TRBV7-2	-	TRBD2	TRBJ2-5	TGTGCCAGCAGCTTTGGACTAGGACCCCAAGAGACCCAGTACTTC	CASSFGLGPQETQYF
TRBV10-3	-	-	TRBJ1-1	TGTGCCATCAGTGACAGACTCAACACTGAAGCTTTCTTT	CAISDRLNTEAFF
TRBV7-3	-	-	TRBJ2-2	TGTGCCAGCAGCCCTCGAAAAGCCACCGGGGAGCTGTTTTTT	CASSPRKATGELFF
TRBV5-1	-	TRBD2	TRBJ2-5	TGCGCCAGCAAAAATCTAGCGGGAAAAGAGACCCAGTACTTC	CASKNLAGKETQYF
TRBV5-5	once	-	TRBJ1-2	TGTGCCAGCAGCTTGGCGGCGGGTCTGGCGCGGCCTTCTTATGGCTACACCTTC	CASSLAAGLARPSYGYTF
TRBV4-3	-	TRBD1	TRBJ1-2	TGCGCCAGCAGCCAGGACTTGGGACAGGGGCGTTATGGCTACACCTTC	CASSQDLGQGRYGYTF
TRBV10-3	once	TRBD2	TRBJ2-2	TGTGCCATCAGTGCGATACTAGCGGGTAACACCGGGGAGCTGTTTTTT	CAISAILAGNTGELFF
TRBV3-1/TRBV3-2	-	-	TRBJ1-2	TGTGCCAGCAGCCAAGATTTGGACTTTAGCTACACCTTC	CASSQDLDFSYTF
TRBV5-4	-	TRBD2	TRBJ2-5	TGTGCCAGCAGCTTGATAGGGGAGGGAGAGACCCAGTACTTC	CASSLIGEGETQYF
TRBV6-5	-	-	TRBJ2-2	TGTGCCAGCGGGACTCGGAGCACCGGGGAGCTGTTTTTT	CASGTRSTGELFF
TRBV19	-	TRBD2	TRBJ2-5	TGTGCCAGTAGTGCGGGGGGCTCACAAGAGACCCAGTACTTC	CASSAGGSQETQYF
TRBV7-9	once	-	TRBJ2-7	TGTGCCAGCAGCCCAGACAGAGTCTCCTACGAGCAGTACTTC	CASSPDRVSYEQYF
TRBV7-9	-	TRBD2	TRBJ2-5	TGTGCCAGCAGCTCCGGACTAGCGGGGAAAGCGGAGACCCAGTACTTC	CASSSGLAGKAETQYF
TRBV6-2/TRBV6-3	-	-	TRBJ1-5	TGTGCCAGCAGCCGTCAGTATAGCAATCAGCCCCAGCATTTT	CASSRQYSNQPQHF
TRBV6-5	-	TRBD2	TRBJ2-5	TGTGCCAGCAGTTATGGAGCGGGGAATCAAGAGACCCAGTACTTC	CASSYGAGNQETQYF
TRBV11-1	few	-	TRBJ2-7	TGTGCCAGCAGCTTAGGAGTTCTCTACGAGCAGTACTTC	CASSLGVLYEQYF
TRBV6-5	-	TRBD2	TRBJ2-1	TGTGCCAGCACCAGGACTAGCGCCATCTACAATGAGCAGTTCTTC	CASTRTSAIYNEQFF
TRBV7-9	-	TRBD1	TRBJ1-2	TGTGCCAGCACCCAGGACAGGGGGTATGGCTACACCTTC	CASTQDRGYGYTF
TRBV3-1/TRBV3-2	-	TRBD1	TRBJ1-2	TGTGCCAGCAGCCAAGATCAATCAGGGGGCAGGGGCTACACCTTC	CASSQDQSGGRGYTF
TRBV7-9	-	TRBD1	TRBJ2-3	TGTGCCAGCAGCTTCAGGGACAGAGGGGCAGATACGCAGTATTTT	CASSFRDRGADTQYF
TRBV19	-	-	TRBJ1-5	TGTGCCAGTAGTATTTACAGGGACCAGCCCCAGCATTTT	CASSIYRDQPQHF
TRBV28	-	TRBD1	TRBJ1-1	TGTGCCAGCAGTTCAGGTCAGGGGGACACTGAAGCTTTCTTT	CASSSGQGDTEAFF
TRBV19	once	TRBD2	TRBJ2-1	TGTGCCAGTACTCTAGCGGGAGGGGGATATGAGCAGTTCTTC	CASTLAGGGYEQFF
TRBV6-2/TRBV6-3	-	-	TRBJ1-5	TGTGCCAGCAGCGAGGCTAGTGGCAATCAGCCCCAGCATTTT	CASSEASGNQPQHF
TRBV19	-	-	TRBJ1-2	TGTGCCAGTAGTACAACAGGGAACTATGGCTACACCTTC	CASSTTGNYGYTF
TRBV6-5	-	-	TRBJ1-6	TGTGCCAGCAGCAGCCAACAGGGTAATTCACCCCTCCACTTT	CASSSQQGNSPLHF